These T cell receptor beta chains were read from a single sample in a study of blood T cell repertoires in COVID-19. Assay used: immunoSEQ multiplex PCR; TCRdb lists only in-frame clones, some missing. The table has roughly 100,000 clones, about 88% seen once. Sequences were obtained from peripheral blood. These receptors were taken from a man aged 50-60 years with active or convalescent COVID-19. CDR3s include the opening cysteine and the closing phenylalanine or tryptophan. D genes are given only for firm matches. Rows may omit the clone size; those that give it use once, few, many or a size class.

d_call j_call clone_size v_call cdr3_aa cdr3_nt
NA TRBJ2-5 few TRBV11-2 CASSLEMGATQYF TGTGCCAGCAGCTTAGAAATGGGGGCGACCCAGTACTTC
TRBD1 TRBJ1-2 once TRBV5-1 CASSLGQGVYGYTF TGCGCCAGCAGCTTGGGACAGGGGGTTTATGGCTACACCTTC
TRBD1 TRBJ2-7 NA TRBV18 CASSPQDRVRLYEQYF TGTGCCAGCTCACCACAGGACAGGGTTCGTCTTTACGAGCAGTACTTC
NA TRBJ1-1 NA TRBV19 CASIGTSEATEAFF TGTGCCAGTATAGGGACATCCGAAGCCACTGAAGCTTTCTTT
NA TRBJ1-2 NA TRBV15 CATSRVPTRGVKDYGYTF TGTGCCACCAGCAGAGTTCCCACCCGGGGGGTGAAAGACTATGGCTACACCTTC
TRBD1 TRBJ1-1 NA TRBV27 CASSLQGGRTVEAFF TGTGCCAGCAGTTTGCAGGGGGGCAGAACAGTTGAAGCTTTCTTT
TRBD2 TRBJ2-2 NA TRBV30 CAWKAGDTGELFF TGTGCCTGGAAAGCGGGGGACACCGGGGAGCTGTTTTTT
TRBD1 TRBJ1-5 NA TRBV19 CASSMSRGYSNQPQHF TGTGCCAGTAGCATGAGCAGGGGGTATAGCAATCAGCCCCAGCATTTT
NA TRBJ1-3 NA TRBV5-1 CASSLDQGTGNTIYF TGCGCCAGCAGCTTGGATCAGGGAACTGGAAACACCATATATTTT
NA TRBJ2-3 NA TRBV5-1 CASSEIVTDTQYF TGCGCCAGCAGCGAGATAGTCACAGATACGCAGTATTTT
NA TRBJ2-5 once TRBV4-3 CASSQVVQGGETQYF TGCGCCAGCAGCCAAGTTGTGCAGGGAGGAGAGACCCAGTACTTC
NA TRBJ1-2 NA TRBV27 CASSLSPGVPYGYTF TGTGCCAGCAGTTTATCCCCGGGGGTGCCCTATGGCTACACCTTC
TRBD2 TRBJ2-4 NA TRBV10-3 CAIRPGGAKNIQYF TGTGCCATCAGACCCGGGGGGGCCAAAAACATTCAGTACTTC
TRBD1 TRBJ1-5 once TRBV6-5 CASLWTGNQPQHF TGTGCCAGTCTATGGACAGGGAATCAGCCCCAGCATTTT
NA TRBJ2-3 NA TRBV9 CASSVTTMGLPGADTQYF TGTGCCAGCAGCGTTACTACCATGGGACTCCCGGGCGCAGATACGCAGTATTTT
TRBD2 TRBJ2-5 NA TRBV19 CASSISTSGQETQYF TGTGCCAGTAGTATTTCGACTAGCGGCCAAGAGACCCAGTACTTC
TRBD1 TRBJ1-1 few TRBV9 CASSDRGGQQVGNTEAFF TGTGCCAGCAGCGATCGGGGGGGACAGCAGGTTGGGAACACTGAAGCTTTCTTT
NA TRBJ1-6 NA TRBV30 CAWSVRGRNSPLHF TGTGCCTGGAGTGTAAGGGGAAGAAATTCACCCCTCCACTTT
NA TRBJ1-5 once TRBV25-1 CASSESMEGSQPQHF TGTGCCAGCAGTGAATCGATGGAAGGGAGTCAGCCCCAGCATTTT
TRBD1 TRBJ2-3 few TRBV28 CASRIPKGTGGRGTDTQYF TGTGCCAGCAGGATCCCCAAAGGCACAGGGGGCAGGGGCACAGATACGCAGTATTTT
NA TRBJ2-7 once TRBV30 CAWRTVYEQYF TGTGCCTGGAGAACAGTATACGAGCAGTACTTC
TRBD1 TRBJ1-1 few TRBV2 CASRSQEGATEAFF TGTGCCAGCAGGTCTCAGGAGGGGGCCACTGAAGCTTTCTTT
TRBD1 TRBJ1-6 NA TRBV30 CAWRRTGGNSYNSPLHF TGTGCCTGGAGAAGGACAGGGGGTAACTCCTATAATTCACCCCTCCACTTT
NA TRBJ2-5 once TRBV12-3/TRBV12-4 CASSLEGWETQYF TGTGCCAGCAGTTTAGAGGGGTGGGAGACCCAGTACTTC
TRBD1 TRBJ1-4 NA TRBV27 CASSFSGGPNEKLFF TGTGCCAGCAGTTTTTCAGGGGGCCCGAATGAAAAACTGTTTTTT
NA TRBJ2-1 NA TRBV19 CASRDRDGSPYNEQFF TGTGCCAGTAGAGACCGGGACGGGAGTCCCTACAATGAGCAGTTCTTC
TRBD1 TRBJ2-5 NA TRBV7-2 CASSLGTGNRETQYF TGTGCCAGCAGCTTGGGGACAGGGAATAGGGAGACCCAGTACTTC
TRBD1 TRBJ1-1 NA TRBV7-9 CASSSISGGSEAFF TGTGCCAGCAGCTCCATATCAGGGGGCTCTGAAGCTTTCTTT
TRBD1 TRBJ1-6 NA TRBV9 CASSVAPSGTGGSPLHF TGTGCCAGCAGCGTAGCGCCTTCCGGGACAGGGGGTTCACCCCTCCACTTT
NA TRBJ2-1 NA TRBV7-7 CASSADSLGEQFF TGTGCCAGCAGCGCGGACTCCCTGGGAGAGCAGTTCTTC
TRBD1 TRBJ2-5 NA TRBV5-1 CASSLAGAGQGETQYF TGCGCCAGCAGCTTGGCCGGGGCAGGACAGGGGGAGACCCAGTACTTC
TRBD1 TRBJ2-6 NA TRBV2 CASSTGGSGANVLTF TGTGCCAGCAGTACAGGGGGCTCTGGGGCCAACGTCCTGACTTTC
TRBD1 TRBJ2-1 NA TRBV5-4 CASSLSGTGFNEQFF TGTGCCAGCAGCTTATCCGGGACAGGGTTCAATGAGCAGTTCTTC
TRBD2 TRBJ2-3 NA TRBV3-1/TRBV3-2 CASSQMLAGGLGDTQYF TGTGCCAGCAGCCAAATGTTAGCGGGGGGGCTGGGAGATACGCAGTATTTT
TRBD1 TRBJ2-3 NA TRBV5-1 CASRRDRGADTQYF TGCGCCAGCAGACGGGACAGGGGGGCAGATACGCAGTATTTT
NA TRBJ2-3 NA TRBV6-5 CASRPQGISTDTQYF TGTGCCAGCAGACCGCAGGGGATCAGCACAGATACGCAGTATTTT
TRBD1 TRBJ1-2 NA TRBV10-3 CAISESDRGYGYTF TGTGCCATCAGTGAGTCGGACAGGGGGTATGGCTACACCTTC
TRBD1 TRBJ1-3 NA TRBV6-5 CASSNPGTVKYF TGTGCCAGCTCCAACCCCGGGACAGTGAAATATTTT
NA TRBJ2-5 NA TRBV30 CAWSSGGPQYF TGTGCCTGGAGCTCAGGCGGGCCCCAGTACTTC
TRBD1 TRBJ1-4 NA TRBV5-6 CASSLLTGDEKLFF TGTGCCAGCAGCTTGTTGACAGGGGATGAAAAACTGTTTTTT
TRBD1 TRBJ1-5 many TRBV19 CASSGTGGNQPQHF TGTGCCAGTAGTGGTACAGGGGGGAATCAGCCCCAGCATTTT
NA TRBJ2-5 NA TRBV7-2 CASSFRQGQETQYF TGTGCCAGCAGCTTCCGCCAGGGGCAAGAGACCCAGTACTTC
NA TRBJ2-5 few TRBV6-5 CATRSGAETQYF TGTGCCACACGTTCAGGGGCGGAGACCCAGTACTTC
TRBD1 TRBJ2-5 NA TRBV20-1 CSARGQRTQYF TGCAGTGCAAGGGGGCAGAGGACCCAGTACTTC
NA TRBJ2-5 NA TRBV5-1 CASSPREGTQETQYF TGCGCCAGCAGCCCTCGAGAAGGGACACAAGAGACCCAGTACTTC
TRBD1 TRBJ1-2 NA TRBV14 CASSPGQGYGYTF TGTGCCAGCAGCCCGGGACAGGGCTATGGCTACACCTTC
NA TRBJ1-3 once TRBV9 CASSVVEGVPTGNTIYF TGTGCCAGCAGCGTCGTGGAGGGTGTTCCAACTGGAAACACCATATATTTT
NA TRBJ2-5 once TRBV4-1 CASSQGTVLQETQYF TGCGCCAGCAGCCAAGGGACAGTCTTGCAAGAGACCCAGTACTTC
NA TRBJ1-6 NA TRBV28 CASSLGGSPLHF TGTGCCAGCAGTTTAGGGGGGTCACCCCTCCACTTT